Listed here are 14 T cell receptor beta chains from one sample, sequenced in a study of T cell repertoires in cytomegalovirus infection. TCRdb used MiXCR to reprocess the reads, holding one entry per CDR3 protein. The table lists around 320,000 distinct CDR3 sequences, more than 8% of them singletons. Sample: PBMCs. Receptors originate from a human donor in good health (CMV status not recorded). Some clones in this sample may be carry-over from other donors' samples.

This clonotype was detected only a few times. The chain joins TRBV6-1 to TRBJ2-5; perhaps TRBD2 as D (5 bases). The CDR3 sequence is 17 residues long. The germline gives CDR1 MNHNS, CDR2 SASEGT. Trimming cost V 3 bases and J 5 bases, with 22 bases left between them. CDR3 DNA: TGTGCCAGCAGTGATAGGAAACCTCTCCGAACGGGGGAGACCCAGTACTTC. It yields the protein CASSDRKPLRTGETQYF.

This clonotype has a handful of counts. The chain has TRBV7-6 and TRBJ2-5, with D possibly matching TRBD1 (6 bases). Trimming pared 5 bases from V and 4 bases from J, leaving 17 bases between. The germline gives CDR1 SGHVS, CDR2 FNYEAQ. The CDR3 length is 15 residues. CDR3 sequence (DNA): TGTGCCAGCAGCGTGTCCAGGGGTGTCGGAGAGACCCAGTACTTC. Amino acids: CASSVSRGVGETQYF. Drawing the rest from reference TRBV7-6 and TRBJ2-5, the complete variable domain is GAGVSQSPRYKVTKRGQDVALRCDPISGHVSLYWYRQALGQGPEFLTYFNYEAQQDKSGLPNDRFSAERPEGSISTLTIQRTEQRDSAMYRCASSVSRGVGETQYFGPGTRLLVL.

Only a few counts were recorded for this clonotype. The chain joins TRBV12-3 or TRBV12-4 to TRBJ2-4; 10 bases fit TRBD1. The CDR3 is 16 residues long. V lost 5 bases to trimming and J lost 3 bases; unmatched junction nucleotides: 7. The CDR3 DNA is TGTGCCAGCAGTCCGGGGACAGGGGTCGACAAAAACATTCAGTACTTC. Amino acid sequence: CASSPGTGVDKNIQYF.

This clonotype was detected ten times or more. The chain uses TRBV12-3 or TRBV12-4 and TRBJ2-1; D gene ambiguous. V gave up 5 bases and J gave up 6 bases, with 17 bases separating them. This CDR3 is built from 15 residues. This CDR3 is CASSDGGLGSNEQFF. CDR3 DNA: TGTGCCAGCAGTGACGGTGGTTTGGGTAGCAATGAGCAGTTCTTC.

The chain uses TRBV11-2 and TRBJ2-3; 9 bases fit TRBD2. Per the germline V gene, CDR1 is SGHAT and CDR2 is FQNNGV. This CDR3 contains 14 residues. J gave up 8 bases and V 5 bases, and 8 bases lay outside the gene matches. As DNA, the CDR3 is TGTGCCAGCAGCACAGGACTAGCGTTGGGTACGCAGTATTTT. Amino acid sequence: CASSTGLALGTQYF.

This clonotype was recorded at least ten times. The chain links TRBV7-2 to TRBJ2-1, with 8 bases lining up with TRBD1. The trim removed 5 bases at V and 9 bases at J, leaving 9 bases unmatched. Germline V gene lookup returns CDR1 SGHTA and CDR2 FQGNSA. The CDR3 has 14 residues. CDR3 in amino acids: CASSQGTGNGEQFF. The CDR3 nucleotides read TGTGCCAGCAGCCAAGGGACAGGTAACGGTGAGCAGTTCTTC.

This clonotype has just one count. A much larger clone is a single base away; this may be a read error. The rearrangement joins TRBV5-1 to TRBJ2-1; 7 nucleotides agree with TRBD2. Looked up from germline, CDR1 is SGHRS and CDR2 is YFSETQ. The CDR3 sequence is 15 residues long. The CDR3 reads CASSLTGGLSNEQSF. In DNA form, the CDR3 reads TGCGCCAGCAGCTTGACGGGAGGTCTTTCCAATGAGCAGTCCTTC.

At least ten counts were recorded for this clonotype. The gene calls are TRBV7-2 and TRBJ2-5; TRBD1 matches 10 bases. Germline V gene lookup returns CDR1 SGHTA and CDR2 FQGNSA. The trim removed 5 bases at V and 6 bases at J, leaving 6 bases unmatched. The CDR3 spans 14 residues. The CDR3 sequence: CASSHPGQGKTQYF. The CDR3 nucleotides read TGTGCCAGCAGCCACCCGGGACAGGGGAAGACCCAGTACTTC.

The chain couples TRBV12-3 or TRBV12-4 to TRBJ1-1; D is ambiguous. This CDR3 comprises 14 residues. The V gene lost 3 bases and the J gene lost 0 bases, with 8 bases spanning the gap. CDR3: CASSLYVMNTEAFF. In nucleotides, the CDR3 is TGTGCCAGCAGTTTGTACGTAATGAACACTGAAGCTTTCTTT.

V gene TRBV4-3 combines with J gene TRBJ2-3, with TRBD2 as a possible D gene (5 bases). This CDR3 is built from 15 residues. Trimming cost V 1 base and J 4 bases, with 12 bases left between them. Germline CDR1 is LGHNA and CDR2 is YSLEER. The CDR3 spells CASSQGTSGPDTQYF. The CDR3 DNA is TGCGCCAGCAGCCAAGGTACTAGTGGGCCAGATACGCAGTATTTT.

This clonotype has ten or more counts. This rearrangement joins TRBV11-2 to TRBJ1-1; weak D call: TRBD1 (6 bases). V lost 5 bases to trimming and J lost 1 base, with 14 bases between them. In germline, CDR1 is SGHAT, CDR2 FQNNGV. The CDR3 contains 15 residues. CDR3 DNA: TGTGCCAGCAGCACAACAGGGCTGGGGAACACTGAAGCTTTCTTT. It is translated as CASSTTGLGNTEAFF.

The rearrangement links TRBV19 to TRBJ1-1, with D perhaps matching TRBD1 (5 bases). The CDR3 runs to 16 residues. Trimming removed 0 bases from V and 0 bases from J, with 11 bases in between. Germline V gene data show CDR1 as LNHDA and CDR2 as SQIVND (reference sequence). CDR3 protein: CASSIDLPGMNTEAFF. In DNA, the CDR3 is TGTGCCAGTAGTATAGATCTGCCAGGGATGAACACTGAAGCTTTCTTT.

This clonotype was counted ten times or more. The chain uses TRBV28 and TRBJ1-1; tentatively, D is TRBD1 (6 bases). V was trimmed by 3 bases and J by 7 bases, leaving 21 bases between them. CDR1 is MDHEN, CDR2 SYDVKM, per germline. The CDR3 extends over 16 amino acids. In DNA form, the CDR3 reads TGTGCCAGCAGTTTTCTGACAGGATTACGGGAGCTTGAAGCTTTCTTT. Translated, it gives CASSFLTGLRELEAFF.

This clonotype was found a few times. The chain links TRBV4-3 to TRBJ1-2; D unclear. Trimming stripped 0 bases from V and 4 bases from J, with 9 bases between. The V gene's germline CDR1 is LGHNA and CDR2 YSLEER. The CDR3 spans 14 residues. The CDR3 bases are TGCGCCAGCAGCCAAGAGGTTGGTACCTATGGCTACACCTTC. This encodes CASSQEVGTYGYTF.